This paragraph reports one TCR beta chain. The antigen is undetermined. The final CDR3 position lacks the conserved phenylalanine or tryptophan, pointing to a likely read error. Recipient blood drawn about 28 days pretransplant and days 30, 100, 180 after. Germline V gives CDR1 MDHEN, CDR2 SYDVKM. The CDR3 length is 13 residues. V dropped 0 bases and J dropped 10 bases, with 7 bases sitting between them. Sequencing was performed with immunoSEQ multiplex PCR; in TCRdb, only in-frame clones are kept and a portion is missing. This sample has over 7,000 clones, with about four fifths found just once. The sample comes from a study of T cell clonotyping in hematopoietic cell transplantation. Study-wide results and limits: Broader posttransplant TCR repertoire diversity was predicted by graft donor and pretransplant recipient Inverse Simpson Index values. Recipient TCR diversity dropped after transplant; expanded clonotypes rose from day 30 to 180. Few recipient clonotypes overlapped donors; over 97% were de novo at given depth.

The chain joins TRBV28 to TRBJ1-6; a weak D match, TRBD1 (5 bases). This clonotype originated in a female patient aged 45-65 years who had an allogeneic stem cell transplant from an unrelated donor, so the T cells may come from the graft donor. Some clones in this sample may be carry-over from other donors' samples. Sequencing was performed on peripheral blood mononuclear cells, taken 180 days after allogeneic stem cell transplant. DNA for the CDR3: TGTGCCAGCAGTTTATGGGCAGGGTCACCCCTCCACCTT. Translating gives CASSLWAGSPLHL.